A single sample is the source of the 14 T cell receptor beta chains below, sequenced in a study of cytomegalovirus exposure and HLA in healthy donors. The PCR was carried out with 60 Vbeta primers and 13 Jbeta primers. This table comes from immunoSEQ multiplex PCR, and its TCRdb copy is limited to in-frame clones, with some not included. Among some 140,000 clones listed, 65% to 80% were seen once. The sequencing input was PBMCs. The receptors come from a male donor in good health and CMV-seropositive.

The rearrangement uses TRBV2 and TRBJ2-7, with D possibly TRBD2 on 5 matching bases. Trimming took 1 base from V and 1 from J, leaving 11 bases between them. CDR1 SNHLY and CDR2 FYNNEI come from the germline V gene. The CDR3 spans 15 residues. CDR3 in amino acids: CASSEERGRSYEQYF. CDR3 DNA sequence: TGTGCCAGCAGTGAAGAACGGGGAAGGTCCTACGAGCAGTACTTC.

V is TRBV27 and J is TRBJ1-1, with a possible D match to TRBD1 (6 bases). The CDR3 sequence is 13 residues long. Trimming shortened V by 5 bases and J by 6 bases, and 13 bases separated the two germline ends. Germline V gene sequence: CDR1 MNHEY, CDR2 SMNVEV (reference sequence). CDR3 nucleotides: TGTGCCAGCAGTGCCGGGACAATCTCTGAAGCTTTCTTT. Protein product: CASSAGTISEAFF.

The chain combines TRBV2 with TRBJ2-1; TRBD2 agrees at 11 bases. The CDR3 extends over 15 amino acids. V gave up 6 bases and J gave up 3 bases; unmatched junction bases: 4. The germline V gene encodes CDR1 SNHLY and CDR2 FYNNEI. CDR3 residues: CASRTGTSGYNEQFF. In DNA form, the CDR3 reads TGTGCCAGCAGGACCGGGACTAGCGGCTACAATGAGCAGTTCTTC.

The V and J genes are TRBV7-6 and TRBJ1-1; 7 nucleotides align to TRBD1. Per the germline V gene, CDR1 is SGHVS and CDR2 is FNYEAQ. After removal of 2 bases from V and 0 bases from J, the junction contained 6 bases not matched to a gene. CDR3 length: 16 amino acids. The CDR3 DNA reads TGTGCCAGCAGCTTAAGGGACAGATTCATGAACACTGAAGCTTTCTTT. It codes for CASSLRDRFMNTEAFF.

This chain joins TRBV7-2 and TRBJ2-3; D ambiguous. This CDR3 contains 12 residues. V lost 1 base and J lost 4, with 3 bases in between. Looked up from germline, CDR1 is SGHTA and CDR2 is FQGNSA. This chain's CDR3 is CASSLVADTQYF. The CDR3 nucleotides are TGTGCCAGCAGCTTAGTCGCAGATACGCAGTATTTT.

Worth noting for this clone: Here the CDR3 omits its conserved ending phenylalanine or tryptophan, so a read error is the likely source. CDR3: CASSNPGISYEQYL. In DNA, the CDR3 is TGTGCCAGCAGTAACCCGGGAATATCCTACGAGCAGTACCTC. The rearrangement joins TRBV27 to TRBJ2-7, with D possibly being TRBD2 (5 bases). Trimming pared 5 bases from V and 1 base from J, leaving 12 bases between. Germline CDR1 is MNHEY and CDR2 is SMNVEV (reference sequence). The CDR3 has 14 amino acids.

CDR3 loop: CASSSMGTGGYEQYF. The CDR3 nucleotides are TGTGCCAGCAGCTCCATGGGGACAGGGGGATACGAGCAGTACTTC. The J gene is TRBJ2-7, the V gene TRBV7-8; 11 positions match TRBD1. The CDR3 extends over 15 amino acids. The germline gives CDR1 SGHVS, CDR2 FQNEAQ. The V segment lost 4 bases and the J segment 4 bases; nucleotides outside the gene matches: 6.

This chain links TRBV7-3 with TRBJ2-5; TRBD2 agrees at 9 bases. Germline values: CDR1 SGHTA, CDR2 FQGTGA. The V segment lost 6 bases and the J segment 1 base; nucleotides outside the gene matches: 3. This CDR3 spans 14 amino acids. The CDR3 reads CASSLAGSQETQYF. Here the CDR3 DNA reads TGTGCCAGCAGTCTAGCGGGGTCCCAAGAGACCCAGTACTTC.

The chain carries TRBV7-2 and TRBJ1-4; D perhaps matches TRBD1 (6 bases). The germline V and J ends were trimmed by 5 bases and 8 bases, with 12 bases remaining between them. The CDR3 has 13 amino acids. The germline CDR1 and CDR2 sequences are SGHTA and FQGNSA. The CDR3 DNA reads as TGTGCCAGCAGCCGGGACATAGGAGAAAAACTGTTTTTT. It translates to CASSRDIGEKLFF.

This clone was recorded a few times. The chain uses TRBV5-6 and TRBJ2-7, with 8 nucleotides matching TRBD2. CDR1 is SGHDT and CDR2 is YYEEEE in the germline V gene. The CDR3 runs 14 residues. The V gene end was trimmed by 0 bases and the J gene end by 2 bases; junction bases not matched to a gene: 1. The CDR3 DNA reads TGTGCCAGCAGCTTGGTCGGGAGGGCCTACGAGCAGTACTTC. Protein sequence: CASSLVGRAYEQYF.

This rearrangement joins TRBV5-1 to TRBJ2-5; TRBD1 is a possible D gene (5 bases). The CDR3 is made up of 12 amino acids. The V gene lost 4 bases and the J gene lost 3 bases, with 7 bases spanning the gap. Looked up from germline, CDR1 is SGHRS and CDR2 is YFSETQ. The CDR3 region is CASSNRKETQYF. Here the CDR3 DNA reads TGCGCCAGCAGCAACAGGAAAGAGACCCAGTACTTC.

The chain couples TRBV27 to TRBJ2-7, with 7 nucleotides matching TRBD2. Germline V gene lookup returns CDR1 MNHEY and CDR2 SMNVEV (reference sequence). Trimming at V came to 2 bases and at J to 0 bases, leaving 4 bases not matched to a gene. The CDR3 consists of 15 residues. The CDR3, as DNA: TGTGCCAGCAGTTTAAGCCAGCGGGGCTCCTACGAGCAGTACTTC. It codes for CASSLSQRGSYEQYF.

The chain uses TRBV7-2 and TRBJ2-7; 10 nucleotides agree with TRBD2. The CDR3 is made up of 15 amino acids. V lost 0 bases and J lost 6; bases outside the gene matches: 5. Germline V lookup: CDR1 SGHTA, CDR2 FQGNSA. The CDR3 nucleotides are TGTGCCAGCAGCTTAGCACTAGCGGGATATCGCGAGCAGTACTTC. As protein: CASSLALAGYREQYF.

V gene TRBV7-9 combines with J gene TRBJ2-5, with D possibly TRBD1 on 6 matching bases. This CDR3 region has 15 residues. Germline V gene sequence: CDR1 SEHNR, CDR2 FQNEAQ (reference sequence). Trimming shortened V by 1 base and J by 4 bases, and 13 bases separated the two germline ends. CDR3 region: CASSLEGRGPETQYF. Here the CDR3 DNA reads TGTGCCAGCAGCTTAGAGGGCAGGGGCCCAGAGACCCAGTACTTC.